A few counts support the clone carrying this T cell receptor beta chain. What it binds is unknown. These data originate in a study of cytomegalovirus exposure and HLA in healthy donors. Study background: It was reported in a later analysis that the 120 or so validation repertoires used the same platform as the roughly 640 first-cohort repertoires. Study outcomes and limitations: The study found most TCR sequences rare, yet found some public TCRs in many donors.

Trimming pared 5 bases from V and 1 base from J, leaving 9 bases between. Germline assignment: CDR1 SGHTA and CDR2 FQGNSA. There are 14 residues in the CDR3. The method was immunoSEQ multiplex PCR; TCRdb's version includes in-frame clones alone and lacks a portion of them. The table lists over 150,000 clones, 84% of them singletons. The chain has TRBV7-2 and TRBJ1-5, with unresolved D. The sequence derives from a woman between 18 and 29 years old in good health and CMV-seropositive. What was sequenced was PBMCs. The CDR3 sequence is CASSPEWSNQPQHF. Written as DNA, the CDR3 is TGTGCCAGCAGCCCGGAGTGGAGCAATCAGCCCCAGCATTTT.